This entry is about one T cell receptor beta chain. The source of the sample is a study of blood T cells in healthy people across ages. A second PCR, run for about 7 to 11 cycles, used a sample-barcoded 5' primer plus a J-beta primer mix. TCRdb recomputed calls from the 5' RACE reads with MiXCR, one row per CDR3 protein. Among about 810,000 distinct CDR3 sequences listed, roughly 40% were seen once. The source material was blood. The sequence derives from a man in his late teens or twenties in good health.

The CDR3 bases are TGTGCCAGCAGCCAAATCGTGGGAGATACGCAGTATTTT. It yields the protein CASSQIVGDTQYF. This chain uses TRBV3-1 with TRBJ2-3; D call uncertain. Germline assignment: CDR1 LGHDT and CDR2 YNNKEL (reference sequence). This CDR3 has 13 amino acids. The germline V and J ends were trimmed by 2 bases and 5 bases, with 8 bases remaining between them.